This T cell receptor (beta chain) was identified during a study of blood T cells in healthy people across ages. Broader study findings: In older individuals, TCR beta diversity per million T cells was lower, falling roughly linearly with age. No conclusive comparison of naive versus antigen-experienced cells was possible with unsorted PBMCs.

This clonotype was seen only a few times. The antigen remains undetermined. A minimum of 7 million PBMCs was isolated per sample. Germline CDR1 is MDHEN and CDR2 is SYDVKM. The CDR3 loop spans 14 amino acids. The V and J ends lost 8 bases and 3 bases respectively, with 11 bases between them. The authors ran a second PCR of about 7 to 11 cycles using a sample-barcoded 5' primer and a J-beta primer mix. Template switching added a 12-random-nucleotide identifier to every cDNA molecule. TCRdb independently ran MiXCR on the 5' RACE reads; one entry per CDR3 protein. Of about 640,000 distinct CDR3 sequences listed, around three fifths were seen once; the top ten hold approximately 40%.

This sequence joins TRBV28 and TRBJ1-6; the D gene is possibly TRBD1 (5 bases). Sequences were obtained from blood. This TCR derives from a man between 60 and 75 years old in good health. CDR3 in DNA: TGTGCCAGCGGCAGGGCGAACTATAATTCACCCCTCCACTTT. It yields the protein CASGRANYNSPLHF.